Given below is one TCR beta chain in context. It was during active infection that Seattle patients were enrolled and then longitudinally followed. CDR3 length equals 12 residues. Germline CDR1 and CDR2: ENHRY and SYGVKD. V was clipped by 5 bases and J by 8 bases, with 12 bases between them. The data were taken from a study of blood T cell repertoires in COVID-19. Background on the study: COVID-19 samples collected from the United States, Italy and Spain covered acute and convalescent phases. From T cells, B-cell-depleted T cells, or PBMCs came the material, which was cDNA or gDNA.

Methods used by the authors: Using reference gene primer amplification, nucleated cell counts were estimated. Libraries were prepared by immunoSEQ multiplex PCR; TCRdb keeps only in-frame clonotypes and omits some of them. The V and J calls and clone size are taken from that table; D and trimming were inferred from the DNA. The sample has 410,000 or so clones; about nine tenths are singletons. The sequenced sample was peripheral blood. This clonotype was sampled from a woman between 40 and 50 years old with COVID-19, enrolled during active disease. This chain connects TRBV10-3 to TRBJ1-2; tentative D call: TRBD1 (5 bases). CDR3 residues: CAISLLGEGYTF. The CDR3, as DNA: TGTGCCATCAGTCTTTTAGGGGAAGGCTACACCTTC.